This is a list of T cell receptor beta chains from one sample in a study of T cell responses to AZD1222 COVID-19 vaccine. Assay: immunoSEQ multiplex PCR; the TCRdb copy retains only in-frame clones and omits some. The sample lists 70,000 to 95,000 clones; more than 80% were seen once. Sequenced material: peripheral blood, taken 28 days after the second AZD1222 dose. Receptors were obtained from an adult who received the AZD1222 COVID-19 vaccine. Both conserved end residues are part of each CDR3. Fields, in order: J gene, D gene, clone size, V gene, CDR3 protein, CDR3 DNA. The D gene is left open where the match is weak. Rows give clone size only sometimes, using once, few, many, or a class for an expanded clone.

j_gene: TRBJ2-1; d_gene: -; abundance: few; v_gene: TRBV30; CDR3aa: CAWSRTGNEQFF; CDR3nt: TGTGCCTGGAGTCGAACGGGGAATGAGCAGTTCTTC
j_gene: TRBJ1-6; d_gene: -; abundance: -; v_gene: TRBV7-8; CDR3aa: CASGDSTNNSPLHF; CDR3nt: TGTGCCAGCGGCGACAGCACAAATAATTCACCCCTCCACTTT
j_gene: TRBJ2-3; d_gene: -; abundance: -; v_gene: TRBV9; CDR3aa: CASSLSTTDTQYF; CDR3nt: TGTGCCAGCAGCCTCAGTACCACAGATACGCAGTATTTT
j_gene: TRBJ2-3; d_gene: -; abundance: -; v_gene: TRBV7-2; CDR3aa: CASSLVNLDTQYF; CDR3nt: TGTGCCAGCAGCTTAGTTAACCTCGATACGCAGTATTTT
j_gene: TRBJ1-5; d_gene: -; abundance: -; v_gene: TRBV6-1; CDR3aa: CASSEIQPQHF; CDR3nt: TGTGCCAGCAGTGAAATTCAGCCCCAGCATTTT
j_gene: TRBJ2-1; d_gene: -; abundance: -; v_gene: TRBV6-5; CDR3aa: CASSYSRLNYNEQFF; CDR3nt: TGTGCCAGCAGTTACTCGAGGCTCAATTACAATGAGCAGTTCTTC
j_gene: TRBJ2-5; d_gene: -; abundance: -; v_gene: TRBV7-2; CDR3aa: CASSLYGTVWEETQYF; CDR3nt: TGTGCCAGCAGCTTATACGGGACGGTTTGGGAAGAGACCCAGTACTTC
j_gene: TRBJ2-3; d_gene: -; abundance: few; v_gene: TRBV5-6; CDR3aa: CASSLRGGQRTDTQYF; CDR3nt: TGTGCCAGCAGCCTGAGGGGGGGCCAACGCACAGATACGCAGTATTTT
j_gene: TRBJ1-1; d_gene: -; abundance: -; v_gene: TRBV5-4; CDR3aa: CALGKNTEAFF; CDR3nt: TGTGCCCTGGGCAAGAACACTGAAGCTTTCTTT
j_gene: TRBJ2-3; d_gene: -; abundance: -; v_gene: TRBV11-3; CDR3aa: CASSFAPGGTQYF; CDR3nt: TGTGCCAGCAGCTTTGCCCCCGGTGGAACGCAGTATTTT
j_gene: TRBJ1-1; d_gene: -; abundance: -; v_gene: TRBV9; CDR3aa: CASSDTPGRGDTEAFF; CDR3nt: TGTGCCAGCAGCGATACCCCCGGCCGGGGGGACACTGAAGCTTTCTTT
j_gene: TRBJ2-5; d_gene: -; abundance: -; v_gene: TRBV15; CDR3aa: CATSRDWRAQYF; CDR3nt: TGTGCCACCAGCAGAGATTGGCGGGCCCAGTACTTC
j_gene: TRBJ2-3; d_gene: TRBD2; abundance: -; v_gene: TRBV6-2/TRBV6-3; CDR3aa: CASSYLSSGADTQYF; CDR3nt: TGTGCCAGCAGTTACCTGTCTAGCGGGGCAGATACGCAGTATTTT
j_gene: TRBJ1-1; d_gene: -; abundance: -; v_gene: TRBV6-6; CDR3aa: CASSYSSRGTEAFF; CDR3nt: TGTGCCAGCAGTTACTCGTCCCGGGGCACTGAAGCTTTCTTT
j_gene: TRBJ1-6; d_gene: TRBD1; abundance: -; v_gene: TRBV3-1/TRBV3-2; CDR3aa: CASSQGTGESPLHF; CDR3nt: TGTGCCAGCAGCCAAGGGACAGGAGAGTCACCCCTCCACTTT
j_gene: TRBJ1-5; d_gene: -; abundance: -; v_gene: TRBV3-1/TRBV3-2; CDR3aa: CASSPLGNQPQHF; CDR3nt: TGTGCCAGCAGCCCCTTGGGCAATCAGCCCCAGCATTTT
j_gene: TRBJ1-2; d_gene: -; abundance: -; v_gene: TRBV5-1; CDR3aa: CASSFSGIPNYGYTF; CDR3nt: TGCGCCAGCAGCTTTTCGGGAATTCCAAACTATGGCTACACCTTC
j_gene: TRBJ1-1; d_gene: -; abundance: -; v_gene: TRBV20-1; CDR3aa: CSAAGNEAFF; CDR3nt: TGCAGTGCTGCCGGAAATGAAGCTTTCTTT
j_gene: TRBJ1-6; d_gene: TRBD1; abundance: -; v_gene: TRBV6-6; CDR3aa: CASSYSEGAYSPLHF; CDR3nt: TGTGCCAGCAGTTACTCGGAGGGGGCCTATTCACCCCTCCACTTT
j_gene: TRBJ1-6; d_gene: -; abundance: once; v_gene: TRBV6-5; CDR3aa: CASSGARSNSPLHF; CDR3nt: TGTGCCAGCAGCGGGGCGCGATCCAATTCACCCCTCCACTTT
j_gene: TRBJ1-2; d_gene: -; abundance: -; v_gene: TRBV12-3/TRBV12-4; CDR3aa: CASSLRGYGYTF; CDR3nt: TGTGCCAGCAGTTTAAGGGGGTATGGCTACACCTTC
j_gene: TRBJ2-7; d_gene: -; abundance: -; v_gene: TRBV5-6; CDR3aa: CASSLVFGMGGTGEQYF; CDR3nt: TGTGCCAGCAGCTTGGTGTTCGGTATGGGGGGTACGGGCGAGCAGTACTTC
j_gene: TRBJ1-2; d_gene: -; abundance: -; v_gene: TRBV6-5; CDR3aa: CATRSPPNYGYTF; CDR3nt: TGTGCCACCCGATCCCCCCCGAACTATGGCTACACCTTC
j_gene: TRBJ2-1; d_gene: TRBD1; abundance: -; v_gene: TRBV10-3; CDR3aa: CAISYQGAYNEQFF; CDR3nt: TGTGCCATCAGTTACCAGGGGGCATACAATGAGCAGTTCTTC
j_gene: TRBJ2-6; d_gene: -; abundance: -; v_gene: TRBV1; CDR3aa: CTSSQDDRGIVSGANVLTF; CDR3nt: TGCACCAGCAGCCAAGATGACAGGGGTATAGTATCTGGGGCCAACGTCCTGACTTTC
j_gene: TRBJ2-3; d_gene: TRBD2; abundance: -; v_gene: TRBV23-1; CDR3aa: CAGGESTDTQYF; CDR3nt: TGCGCCGGGGGGGAGAGCACAGATACGCAGTATTTT
j_gene: TRBJ1-1; d_gene: -; abundance: -; v_gene: TRBV19; CDR3aa: CASSILGAGAEAFF; CDR3nt: TGTGCCAGTAGTATACTGGGGGCAGGGGCTGAAGCTTTCTTT
j_gene: TRBJ1-2; d_gene: -; abundance: -; v_gene: TRBV6-5; CDR3aa: CASSYSTAPIPYGYTF; CDR3nt: TGTGCCAGCAGTTACTCGACCGCTCCTATCCCTTATGGCTACACCTTC
j_gene: TRBJ2-5; d_gene: -; abundance: -; v_gene: TRBV30; CDR3aa: CAWSVGVETQYF; CDR3nt: TGTGCCTGGAGTGTAGGCGTAGAGACCCAGTACTTC
j_gene: TRBJ2-3; d_gene: TRBD2; abundance: -; v_gene: TRBV6-6; CDR3aa: CASSYGSGGAADTQYF; CDR3nt: TGTGCCAGCAGTTATGGTAGCGGGGGGGCGGCAGATACGCAGTATTTT
j_gene: TRBJ2-7; d_gene: TRBD2; abundance: few; v_gene: TRBV15; CDR3aa: CATSRDAGTSEQYF; CDR3nt: TGTGCCACCAGCAGAGATGCCGGGACTAGCGAGCAGTACTTC
j_gene: TRBJ2-7; d_gene: TRBD1; abundance: -; v_gene: TRBV27; CDR3aa: CASSFLQGANEQYF; CDR3nt: TGTGCCAGCAGTTTCCTACAGGGGGCTAACGAGCAGTACTTC
j_gene: TRBJ1-3; d_gene: -; abundance: -; v_gene: TRBV29-1; CDR3aa: CSVEQGAGNTIYF; CDR3nt: TGCAGCGTTGAGCAAGGGGCCGGAAACACCATATATTTT
j_gene: TRBJ2-5; d_gene: -; abundance: -; v_gene: TRBV15; CDR3aa: CATSRDLTQETQYF; CDR3nt: TGTGCCACCAGCAGAGACCTGACCCAAGAGACCCAGTACTTC
j_gene: TRBJ1-1; d_gene: -; abundance: -; v_gene: TRBV5-4; CDR3aa: CASSLGLAEAFF; CDR3nt: TGTGCCAGCAGCTTGGGGCTCGCTGAAGCTTTCTTT
j_gene: TRBJ2-7; d_gene: TRBD2; abundance: once; v_gene: TRBV4-1; CDR3aa: CASSQDPRGGLDSKQYF; CDR3nt: TGCGCCAGCAGCCAAGATCCCCGGGGGGGACTCGATAGTAAGCAGTACTTC
j_gene: TRBJ2-7; d_gene: TRBD2; abundance: -; v_gene: TRBV10-1; CDR3aa: CASSEAGLAGVHEQYF; CDR3nt: TGCGCCAGCAGTGAGGCGGGACTAGCGGGAGTCCACGAGCAGTACTTC
j_gene: TRBJ2-2; d_gene: -; abundance: -; v_gene: TRBV6-1; CDR3aa: CASSEQEFTGELFF; CDR3nt: TGTGCCAGCAGTGAACAGGAATTCACCGGGGAGCTGTTTTTT
j_gene: TRBJ2-1; d_gene: -; abundance: -; v_gene: TRBV6-6; CDR3aa: CASSFVRGDNEQFF; CDR3nt: TGTGCCAGCAGTTTTGTCAGGGGCGACAATGAGCAGTTCTTC
j_gene: TRBJ2-3; d_gene: -; abundance: -; v_gene: TRBV3-1/TRBV3-2; CDR3aa: CASSQDWDADTQYF; CDR3nt: TGTGCCAGCAGCCAAGATTGGGACGCAGATACGCAGTATTTT
j_gene: TRBJ2-3; d_gene: TRBD2; abundance: many; v_gene: TRBV4-2; CDR3aa: CASSQERGGPDTQYF; CDR3nt: TGTGCCAGCAGCCAAGAGCGGGGGGGCCCAGATACGCAGTATTTT
j_gene: TRBJ1-4; d_gene: -; abundance: -; v_gene: TRBV29-1; CDR3aa: CSVEGRDEKLFF; CDR3nt: TGCAGCGTTGAGGGGCGGGATGAAAAACTGTTTTTT
j_gene: TRBJ2-3; d_gene: -; abundance: -; v_gene: TRBV4-3; CDR3aa: CASSQTPQGTNGDTQYF; CDR3nt: TGCGCCAGCAGCCAAACTCCACAGGGAACGAATGGAGATACGCAGTATTTT
j_gene: TRBJ2-3; d_gene: -; abundance: -; v_gene: TRBV12-1; CDR3aa: CASTDTQYF; CDR3nt: TGTGCCAGCACCGATACGCAGTATTTT
j_gene: TRBJ2-7; d_gene: -; abundance: -; v_gene: TRBV11-2; CDR3aa: CASSLDLMAIKYF; CDR3nt: TGTGCCAGCAGCTTAGATCTAATGGCCATCAAGTACTTC
j_gene: TRBJ2-3; d_gene: TRBD2; abundance: once; v_gene: TRBV7-8; CDR3aa: CASRSSTPGLVGGTDTQYF; CDR3nt: TGTGCCAGCAGATCAAGTACCCCGGGACTAGTGGGGGGCACAGATACGCAGTATTTT
j_gene: TRBJ2-1; d_gene: -; abundance: -; v_gene: TRBV7-9; CDR3aa: CASDRILSYNEQFF; CDR3nt: TGTGCCAGCGACAGGATCCTCTCCTACAATGAGCAGTTCTTC
j_gene: TRBJ2-5; d_gene: -; abundance: -; v_gene: TRBV11-2; CDR3aa: CASSLGLTGWGETQYF; CDR3nt: TGTGCCAGCAGCTTAGGTCTCACAGGGTGGGGAGAGACCCAGTACTTC
j_gene: TRBJ1-4; d_gene: TRBD1; abundance: -; v_gene: TRBV7-9; CDR3aa: CASSLGQGGEKLFF; CDR3nt: TGTGCCAGCAGCTTAGGACAGGGCGGGGAAAAACTGTTTTTT
j_gene: TRBJ2-4; d_gene: -; abundance: -; v_gene: TRBV18; CDR3aa: CASSPREVAKNIQYF; CDR3nt: TGTGCCAGCTCACCACGCGAGGTAGCCAAAAACATTCAGTACTTC
j_gene: TRBJ2-1; d_gene: -; abundance: -; v_gene: TRBV7-6; CDR3aa: CASSSGTQNEQFF; CDR3nt: TGTGCCAGCAGCTCCGGGACACAGAATGAGCAGTTCTTC
j_gene: TRBJ1-1; d_gene: TRBD1; abundance: -; v_gene: TRBV11-2; CDR3aa: CASSPGTGLKNTEAFF; CDR3nt: TGTGCCAGCAGCCCAGGGACAGGGCTAAAAAACACTGAAGCTTTCTTT
j_gene: TRBJ1-2; d_gene: TRBD1; abundance: -; v_gene: TRBV11-2; CDR3aa: CASSSDRGNGYTF; CDR3nt: TGTGCCAGCAGCTCTGACAGGGGAAATGGCTACACCTTC
j_gene: TRBJ1-6; d_gene: TRBD1; abundance: -; v_gene: TRBV3-1/TRBV3-2; CDR3aa: CASSQPGQGTVPLHF; CDR3nt: TGTGCCAGCAGCCAACCGGGACAGGGCACTGTCCCCCTCCACTTT
j_gene: TRBJ2-1; d_gene: -; abundance: -; v_gene: TRBV10-3; CDR3aa: CAISESKRASVYNEQFF; CDR3nt: TGTGCCATCAGTGAGTCGAAAAGGGCTAGCGTGTACAATGAGCAGTTCTTC
j_gene: TRBJ2-1; d_gene: TRBD2; abundance: once; v_gene: TRBV5-8; CDR3aa: CASSRWWTSGYNEQFF; CDR3nt: TGTGCCAGCAGCCGGTGGTGGACTAGCGGTTACAATGAGCAGTTCTTC